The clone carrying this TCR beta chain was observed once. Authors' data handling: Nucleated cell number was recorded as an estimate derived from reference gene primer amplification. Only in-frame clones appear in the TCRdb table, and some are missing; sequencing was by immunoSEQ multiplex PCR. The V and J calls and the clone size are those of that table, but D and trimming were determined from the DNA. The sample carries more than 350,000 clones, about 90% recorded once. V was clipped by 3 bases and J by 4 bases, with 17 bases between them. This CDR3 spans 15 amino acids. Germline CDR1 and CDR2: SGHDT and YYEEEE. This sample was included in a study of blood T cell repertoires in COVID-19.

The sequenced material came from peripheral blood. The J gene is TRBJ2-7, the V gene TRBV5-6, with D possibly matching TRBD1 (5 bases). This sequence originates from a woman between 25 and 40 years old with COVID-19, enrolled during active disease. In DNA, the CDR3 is TGTGCCAGCAGCTATCCGGGTCTAGGGGTTTACGAGCAGTACTTC. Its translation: CASSYPGLGVYEQYF.